Below, 22 T cell receptor beta chains from the same sample are listed, as sequenced in a study of cytomegalovirus exposure and HLA in healthy donors. Clones were read by immunoSEQ multiplex PCR, and TCRdb kept only the in-frame ones, dropping some. This table holds 260,000 or so clones, roughly 88% found once. Sequenced material: PBMCs. Receptors were obtained from a woman between 18 and 30 years old in good health and CMV-seronegative.

This chain links TRBV19 with TRBJ2-7, with D perhaps matching TRBD1 (5 bases). This CDR3 is built from 14 residues. Germline assignment: CDR1 LNHDA and CDR2 SQIVND (reference sequence). The CDR3 sequence: CASSDTLSAYEQYF. The DNA of the CDR3 is TGTGCTTCGTCGGACACCCTCTCCGCCTACGAGCAGTACTTC.

The chain links TRBV7-8 to TRBJ2-1, with 8 bases identical to TRBD2. Per the germline V gene, CDR1 is SGHVS and CDR2 is FQNEAQ. CDR3 length: 16 residues. The V and J ends lost 1 base and 9 bases, in that order; junction bases with no gene match: 11. For the CDR3, the DNA is TGTGCCAGCAGCTTAGTGTCAGCGGGAGTTAAGGGTGAGCAGTTCTTC. Translating it yields CASSLVSAGVKGEQFF.

This clone came up a few times. In the same sample, other DNA sequences code for this CDR3. The chain uses TRBV5-1 and TRBJ1-2; 8 nucleotides match TRBD1. The junction had 4 bases not matched to a gene; V was cut back by 4 bases and J by 5 bases. Germline V gene lookup returns CDR1 SGHRS and CDR2 YFSETQ. There are 13 residues in the CDR3. The CDR3 loop reads CASSPTGGYGYTF. The CDR3 DNA follows: TGCGCCAGCAGCCCAACAGGGGGGTATGGCTACACCTTC.

The genes are TRBV5-4 and TRBJ2-4; 8 nucleotides agree with TRBD1. V shed 0 bases, J shed 2 bases, and the junction held 10 bases outside the gene matches. Germline CDR1 SGHNT, CDR2 YYREEE (reference sequence). The CDR3 loop spans 18 amino acids. The CDR3 loop reads CASSLDLQGARTKNIQYF. The CDR3 DNA reads as TGTGCCAGCAGCTTGGATCTTCAGGGGGCTAGAACCAAAAACATTCAGTACTTC.

V usage is TRBV5-1 and J usage is TRBJ2-3; D is undetermined. The CDR3 extends over 15 amino acids. Germline lookup yields CDR1 SGHRS and CDR2 YFSETQ. Trimming took off 2 bases at V and 1 base at J, with 11 bases between the two ends. Here the CDR3 reads CASSLSSGGTDTQYF. DNA of the CDR3: TGCGCCAGCAGCTTATCCTCTGGAGGCACAGATACGCAGTATTTT.

The rearrangement uses TRBV5-1 and TRBJ1-1, with D tentatively TRBD1 (6 bases). Looked up from germline, CDR1 is SGHRS and CDR2 is YFSETQ. The CDR3 spans 13 residues. V lost 3 bases, J lost 3 bases, and 9 bases lay in between. The CDR3 DNA follows: TGCGCCAGCAGCTCCTCAGGGGACACTGAAGCTTTCTTT. Its translation: CASSSSGDTEAFF. The variable domain in full, with the rest retrieved from reference TRBV5-1 and TRBJ1-1, is KAGVTQTPRYLIKTRGQQVTLSCSPISGHRSVSWYQQTPGQGLQFLFEYFSETQRNKGNFPGRFSGRQFSNSRSEMNVSTLELGDSALYLCASSSSGDTEAFFGQGTRLTVV.

This clone was counted only a few times. The gene calls are TRBV5-1 and TRBJ1-2, with a weak D call TRBD1 (5 bases). Per the germline V gene, CDR1 is SGHRS and CDR2 is YFSETQ. CDR3 length: 14 residues. Trimming took 2 bases from V and 1 from J, leaving 9 bases between them. The CDR3 DNA is TGCGCCAGCAGCTTATCAGGGCTTAACTATGGCTACACCTTC. It translates to CASSLSGLNYGYTF.

V gene TRBV5-6 combines with J gene TRBJ2-5; the D is unclear. Deletions cut 0 bases from V and 3 bases from J, with 9 bases between. Looked up from germline, CDR1 is SGHDT and CDR2 is YYEEEE. The length of the CDR3 is 14 residues. The CDR3 region has the DNA TGTGCCAGCAGCTTGGGCGGCAAGGAAGAGACCCAGTACTTC. This translates into CASSLGGKEETQYF.

In regard to this clone: Mismatch with germline at one junction end may stem from a read error. The sample contains more than one DNA sequence encoding this CDR3. Here the CDR3 reads CASSQPTGGGYQPQHF. The CDR3 coding sequence is TGCGCCAGCAGCCAACCGACAGGGGGCGGGTATCAGCCCCAGCACTTT. The chain carries TRBV4-1 and TRBJ1-5; 10 bases map to TRBD1. CDR1 is MGHRA and CDR2 is YSYEKL in the germline V gene. The CDR3 extends over 16 amino acids.

This chain joins TRBV9 and TRBJ1-2, with D possibly matching TRBD1 (6 bases). V was trimmed by 0 bases and J by 6 bases, leaving 12 bases between them. The germline gives CDR1 SGDLS, CDR2 YYNGEE. This CDR3 contains 14 residues. The CDR3 region has the DNA TGTGCCAGCAGCGTAGTCGGACAGATGGATGGCTACACCTTC. As protein: CASSVVGQMDGYTF.

J is TRBJ2-2 and V is TRBV7-3, with TRBD2 matching over 10 bases. Germline V gene lookup returns CDR1 SGHTA and CDR2 FQGTGA. Trimming removed 3 bases from V and 4 bases from J; junction bases left unmatched: 5. This CDR3 comprises 16 residues. The CDR3 nucleotides are TGTGCCAGCAGCTTCTCTAGCGGGAGTCGCACCGGGGAGCTGTTTTTT. Its protein is CASSFSSGSRTGELFF. Full variable domain (missing parts from reference TRBV7-3 and TRBJ2-2): GAGVSQTPSNKVTEKGKYVELRCDPISGHTALYWYRQSLGQGPEFLIYFQGTGAADDSGLPNDRFFAVRPEGSVSTLKIQRTERGDSAVYLCASSFSSGSRTGELFFGEGSRLTVL.

This clone was picked up one time. This chain uses TRBV5-6 with TRBJ2-7; 12 bases match TRBD2. Trimming at V came to 3 bases and at J to 2 bases, leaving 6 bases not matched to a gene. Germline V lookup: CDR1 SGHDT, CDR2 YYEEEE. The length of the CDR3 is 16 residues. The CDR3 nucleotides read TGTGCCAGCAGCTGGATGACTAGCGGGAGCACCTACGAGCAGTACTTC. It codes for CASSWMTSGSTYEQYF.

This rearrangement joins TRBV9 to TRBJ2-7; 11 nucleotides match TRBD1. The CDR3 runs 16 residues. V shed 0 bases, J shed 2 bases, and the junction held 4 bases outside the gene matches. Germline V gene lookup returns CDR1 SGDLS and CDR2 YYNGEE. The CDR3 DNA reads TGTGCCAGCAGCGTAGAAGGGACAGGGGGAACCTACGAGCAGTACTTC. Protein sequence: CASSVEGTGGTYEQYF. The entire variable domain, with the rest obtained from reference TRBV9 and TRBJ2-7, is as follows: DSGVTQTPKHLITATGQRVTLRCSPRSGDLSVYWYQQSLDQGLQFLIQYYNGEERAKGNILERFSAQQFPDLHSELNLSSLELGDSALYFCASSVEGTGGTYEQYFGPGTRLTVT.

Points on this clone: This CDR3 is also generated by other DNA sequences in the sample. This chain uses TRBV28 with TRBJ2-7; D unresolved. Trimming removed 2 bases at V and 4 bases at J, with 6 bases between. Germline CDR1 reads MDHEN; CDR2 reads SYDVKM. The CDR3 contains 12 residues. The CDR3: CASSLPRYEQYF. The CDR3 DNA sequence: TGTGCCAGCAGTTTACCTCGGTACGAGCAGTACTTC. The whole variable domain, remainder taken from reference TRBV28 and TRBJ2-7, is DVKVTQSSRYLVKRTGEKVFLECVQDMDHENMFWYRQDPGLGLRLIYFSYDVKMKEKGDIPEGYSVSREKKERFSLILESASTNQTSMYLCASSLPRYEQYFGPGTRLTVT.

This clone was counted once. The chain couples TRBV5-1 to TRBJ2-1; 7 positions match TRBD2. With V trimmed by 5 bases and J by 5 bases, 7 bases remained unmatched. This CDR3 is 14 amino acids long. Germline V lookup: CDR1 SGHRS, CDR2 YFSETQ. DNA of the CDR3: TGCGCCAGCAGTACGGGGACTACCCACAATGAGCAGTTCTTC. Protein sequence: CASSTGTTHNEQFF. Filled out from reference TRBV5-1 and TRBJ2-1, the complete variable domain reads KAGVTQTPRYLIKTRGQQVTLSCSPISGHRSVSWYQQTPGQGLQFLFEYFSETQRNKGNFPGRFSGRQFSNSRSEMNVSTLELGDSALYLCASSTGTTHNEQFFGPGTRLTVL.

The chain links TRBV9 to TRBJ1-1, with D tentatively TRBD1 (5 bases). Germline V gene lookup returns CDR1 SGDLS and CDR2 YYNGEE. The CDR3 extends over 15 amino acids. V lost 0 bases, J lost 0 bases, and 9 bases lay in between. CDR3 sequence reads: CASSVEGVMNTEAFF. The CDR3 DNA reads as TGTGCCAGCAGCGTAGAAGGGGTCATGAACACTGAAGCTTTCTTT.

The chain combines TRBV19 with TRBJ1-3; tentative D call: TRBD1 (5 bases). Germline lookup yields CDR1 LNHDA and CDR2 SQIVND (reference sequence). The CDR3 has 15 residues. With 5 bases removed from V and 2 bases from J, the gap between germline ends came to 13 bases. The CDR3 spells CASSWSGFPGNTIYF. The CDR3 DNA is TGTGCCAGTAGTTGGTCAGGGTTCCCTGGAAACACCATATATTTT.

This chain joins TRBV7-9 and TRBJ2-7; 9 nucleotides agree with TRBD1. The germline V gene has CDR1 SEHNR and CDR2 FQNEAQ (reference sequence). J lost 3 bases, V lost 6 bases, and 18 bases had no gene match. This CDR3 contains 18 residues. The CDR3 DNA follows: TGTGCCAGCAGTACCACTGTACGAGCGGGACAGGGTCTCTACGAGCAGTACTTC. Residues: CASSTTVRAGQGLYEQYF.

This clone has a single count. This chain uses TRBV7-2 with TRBJ2-7; 7 bases align to TRBD1. The CDR3 loop spans 14 amino acids. Germline CDR1 and CDR2: SGHTA and FQGNSA. With V trimmed by 4 bases and J by 4 bases, 7 bases remained unmatched. CDR3 in amino acids: CASSYQQGWYEQYF. In DNA, the CDR3 is TGTGCCAGCAGCTACCAACAGGGGTGGTACGAGCAGTACTTC.

This clone came up a few times. V is TRBV7-2 and J is TRBJ2-2; possible D gene TRBD2, 5 bases. The germline V gene encodes CDR1 SGHTA and CDR2 FQGNSA. This CDR3 is built from 14 residues. V dropped 5 bases and J dropped 4 bases, with 11 bases sitting between them. CDR3 nucleotides: TGTGCCAGCAGCCCCTCGGGATCCACCGGGGAGCTGTTTTTT. Translation: CASSPSGSTGELFF. Full variable domain (remainder filled in from reference TRBV7-2 and TRBJ2-2): GAGVSQSPSNKVTEKGKDVELRCDPISGHTALYWYRQSLGQGLEFLIYFQGNSAPDKSGLPSDRFSAERTGGSVSTLTIQRTQQEDSAVYLCASSPSGSTGELFFGEGSRLTVL.

This chain links TRBV19 with TRBJ2-5; 9 bases map to TRBD2. CDR1 and CDR2 from the germline V gene are LNHDA and SQIVND (reference sequence). The CDR3 loop spans 16 amino acids. V lost 5 bases to trimming and J lost 2 bases; unmatched junction nucleotides: 9. CDR3: CASSFLAGANQETQYF. The CDR3 coding sequence is TGTGCCAGTAGTTTCTTAGCGGGAGCGAATCAAGAGACCCAGTACTTC.

This chain uses TRBV6-5 with TRBJ2-1; D gene unclear. In germline, CDR1 is MNHEY, CDR2 SVGAGI. V dropped 6 bases and J dropped 7 bases, with 7 bases sitting between them. The CDR3 length is 11 residues. DNA for the CDR3: TGTGCCAGCAGGCGAATGAATGAGCAGTTCTTC. This codes for CASRRMNEQFF.